The T cell receptor beta chain described here comes from a study of blood T cell repertoires in COVID-19. Overall study: The United States, Italy and Spain were the sources of the acute and convalescent COVID-19 samples. T cells, B-cell-depleted T cells, or PBMCs supplied cDNA or gDNA.

V was pared by 4 bases and J by 2 bases, with 7 bases of the junction left unmatched. CDR1 is SGHRS, CDR2 YFSETQ, per germline. The length of the CDR3 is 15 residues. Per the original data handling: Estimation of nucleated cell counts was performed using reference gene primer amplification. Assay used: immunoSEQ multiplex PCR; TCRdb lists only in-frame clones, some missing. D and trimming come from the DNA, and the V and J calls and clone size come from that table. The sample gives about 140,000 clones, roughly 87% of which show up once; around 1.9% is in the top ten. The V and J genes are TRBV5-1 and TRBJ1-2; TRBD1 matches 8 bases. The material sequenced was peripheral blood. The TCR originated in a man aged 65-85 years with acute or convalescent COVID-19. The CDR3 DNA reads TGCGCCAGCAGCGCCGGACAGGGCACCAACTATGGCTACACCTTC. This translates into CASSAGQGTNYGYTF. Variable domain in full (rest from reference TRBV5-1 and TRBJ1-2): KAGVTQTPRYLIKTRGQQVTLSCSPISGHRSVSWYQQTPGQGLQFLFEYFSETQRNKGNFPGRFSGRQFSNSRSEMNVSTLELGDSALYLCASSAGQGTNYGYTFGSGTRLTVV.